This paragraph reports one T cell receptor (beta chain). This clone was picked up one time. Its target antigen remains unknown. Per-nucleotide qualities are absent, and no much larger clonotype sits a single base away. The sample belongs to a study of cytomegalovirus exposure and HLA in healthy donors (dated by TCRdb to about 2017). Regarding the research as a whole: According to an earlier analysis of 587 of the donors, about 190 million T cells yielded roughly 110 million unique TCR beta sequences and approximately 300 Gb of sequence data. An early release that covered more than 550 HLA-typed donors contained about 290 gigabases of sequencing data and about 84 million unique TCR sequences. Of the approximately 400 genotyped donors, 80% to 90% were placed in the genetic ancestry cluster associated with self-reported Caucasian donors. The aim of the study was to test whether cataloging public T cell receptors could identify signatures of past pathogen exposure. The T cell repertoires of 700 or so subjects were profiled by immunosequencing and related to cytomegalovirus serostatus. Along with the roughly 670-subject first cohort, a separate validation cohort of some 130 different subjects was used. To predict cytomegalovirus infection status, the study brought together high-throughput TCR immunosequencing, statistical association of individual TCRs with disease status, and machine learning. In a later analysis, previously published TCR beta repertoires from fewer than 750 donors were re-analyzed and high-resolution HLA genotyping was added so that TCR occurrence patterns could be studied. Rather than using new phenotypic data, the later analysis identified candidate immune exposures from TCR beta sequences and from how often those sequences occurred across donors. An earlier analysis of 587 of the donors applied high-throughput TCR beta sequencing to assess whether each TCR beta V gene segment acted as functional or pseudogenic. Donor age, sex, ethnicity and CMV serostatus were compiled alongside the repertoire data. A later genetic analysis took genome-wide SNP genotypes for about three fifths of the 666 donors and used that subset as a discovery cohort. Every repertoire in the discovery cohort had been generated on one and the same sequencing platform. HLA typing included class I and class II loci at four-digit resolution. Typing coverage differed by locus: A, B, C, DRB1 and DQB1 were typed in about 620-630 donors, DQA1 in about 560, DPA1 in around 610, and DPB1 in just under 490. About 5 DR-DQ haplotypes were handled as single units for association and clustering, since linkage in the cohort was strong. Among around 400 genotyped donors of the cohort, an average of approximately 200,000 unique TCR beta nucleotide sequences was sequenced per donor, of which about 18% were non-productive.

Study-level results and caveats: In a later analysis, HLA-associated TCR beta chains showed more clonal expansion and lower generation probabilities than non-associated chains that were equally common. Because HLA typing was missing for some donors at each locus, association tests included only the typed subset. Most CMV-associated TCR beta chains appeared to be HLA-restricted in a later analysis, and the HLA associations seemed to be driven largely by CMV exposure. A later analysis associated 15,000 to 20,000 TCR beta sequences with specific HLA alleles at a false discovery rate of 0.05. The earlier analysis of 587 of the donors excluded seventeen rarely observed V segments, including chromosome 9 orphons, because counts were too low. In a later analysis, TCR association rates were found to vary across HLA loci, with the most associated TCRs seen for DRB1 alleles and the fewest for HLA-C alleles. A total of 150 or so TCR beta chains were listed by the study as associated with cytomegalovirus. V-gene and J-gene trimming of TCR beta chains was associated with a missense DCLRE1C variant in a later genetic analysis, and the association was replicated in an independent cohort. A later analysis reported that several top co-occurrence clusters appeared linked to parvovirus B19, influenza, CMV and Epstein-Barr virus. A further reported finding was that TCR beta sequences accurately predicted the HLA-A and HLA-B alleles for most subjects in the first cohort. According to a later genetic analysis, donors in an Asian-associated ancestry cluster had fewer N-insertions in productive TCRs than the approximately 650-donor mean. The classifier was reported to diagnose cytomegalovirus status with high specificity and sensitivity in both the original and validation cohorts. A group of highly shared sequence variants was considered likely to be a technical artifact of the sequencing pipeline. This cohort had only TCR beta chains sequenced, and the lack of alpha or paired-chain data limited which features could be detected. For the cohort, immune exposure information was limited to CMV serostatus. The authors suggested that the approach could potentially be extended to other disease states and immunological phenotypes. In an earlier analysis of around 600 of the donors, most TCR beta V segments were observed in productive rearrangements about 87% or about 30% of the time, broadly matching IMGT annotations. Linkage disequilibrium might explain the correlated functional status among segregating V segments, but an unknown experimental factor could not be ruled out. While some public TCRs were present in many individuals, most TCR sequences turned up only very rarely across donors. Strong co-occurrence of HLA alleles, especially DR and DQ, made assigning TCR associations to individual alleles difficult. A few of the identified cytomegalovirus-associated TCR beta chains were confirmed in vitro to be specific for cytomegalovirus antigens. The presence/absence analyses assumed that sequencing depth was roughly uniform across donors, and that assumption may not be true. Some IMGT-functional V segments, including TRBV6-2 and TRBV6-3, could not be distinguished by the 87-base-pair reads and were therefore excluded.

Taken from cysteine to phenylalanine, the CDR3 has 13 residues. Only the CDR3 DNA is retained, 39 bases long and in frame from the first base. Clipping removes 4 bases from V and 4 bases from J, with 6 as the unmatched junction base count. CDR1 is given as GTSNPN and CDR2 as SVGIG, both from the germline V gene (reference sequence). The cohort consisted of 666 healthy bone marrow donors. At the time of sampling, all cohort members were nominally healthy, though unrecorded immune exposures were likely present. The donor tested CMV seropositive and was one of the 289 seropositive cohort members. A peripheral blood sample was provided by each donor, and peripheral blood mononuclear cells were used for TCR beta sequencing. The Qiagen DNeasy Blood Extraction Kit was used to extract genomic DNA from the blood cell samples. Library generation was performed with the immunoSEQ multiplex PCR assay. The multiplex PCR relied on a mix of 60 forward primers for TCR Vbeta segments and 13 reverse primers for TCR Jbeta segments. Amplification of the CDR3 region of rearranged TCR beta genes was performed with a multiplex PCR assay on genomic DNA. On the Illumina HiSeq System, the amplified TCR beta libraries were sequenced as 87-base-pair reads. The published analysis was carried out like this. A later analysis counted 65 million to 90 million unique TCR beta chains across the 640 or so repertoires, and 9.5 million to 11 million of these chains were shared by at least two donors. Raw reads were error-corrected and collapsed into unique sequences with a nearest-neighbor algorithm that merged closely related sequences to remove PCR and sequencing errors. V, D and J gene segments were assigned by aligning CDR3 sequences to IMGT reference sequences. Each retained sequence needed at least a six-nucleotide match to both a V gene segment and a J gene segment. A rearrangement counted as productive if the CDR3 had no stop codons and remained in frame with V and J, and every other rearrangement counted as non-productive. CDR3 was defined by IMGT convention, running from the second conserved V-encoded cysteine to the conserved J-encoded phenylalanine. The earlier analysis of some 540 of the donors excluded any sequence lacking an unambiguous match to a single V gene segment. In an earlier analysis of around 590 of the donors, a V segment was called functional when productive rearrangements were above 56.7%, and segregating when the standard deviation between donors exceeded 5%. A statistical classification framework was built for diagnosing cytomegalovirus status from the catalog of TCR beta chain sequences. In a later analysis, TCR nucleotide sequences were compared against IMGT/GENE-DB human TR gene sequences so that V and J genes could be assigned. The TCRdist pipeline was used in a later analysis to assign CDR3 sequences and most-parsimonious VDJ recombination scenarios. In a later analysis, every TCR beta chain was defined by the combination of its CDR3 amino acid sequence and its V-gene family, and reads without a unique V-gene family were dropped. In a later analysis, 500 to 700 highly shared, low-generation-probability nucleotide sequences were removed to address suspected cross-contamination and a sequencing artifact. In a later analysis, a clonal expansion index was calculated for each public chain from normalized within-repertoire ranks of inferred template counts. A later analysis computed generation probabilities with a VDJ recombination model fitted to out-of-frame rearrangements, and checked the results against IGoR. In a later analysis, TCR-TCR, TCR-HLA and TCR-CMV co-occurrence was scored with hypergeometric tests, and a repertoire-size bias correction was applied to TCR pairs. In a later analysis, false discovery rates were estimated by permuting HLA or CMV assignments 20 times. In a later analysis, co-occurring TCRs were grouped using DBSCAN, with TCRdist sequence similarity added in when clustering inside HLA-allele-positive subsets. Co-occurrence clustering excluded repertoires with fewer than 30,000 or more than 120,000 public chains, plus five with anomalous nucleotide sharing. Here the immuneACCESS table is served through TCRdb, limited to in-frame sequences with V and J called. Missing clones are a known gap in these copies; in checked studies unresolved V genes cover under half, and the rest lacks a known reason. V, J and clone size are those of that table, while D and trimming were read from the DNA. The sample includes 100,000 to 150,000 clones, with 73% observed a single time. Of the sample, about 4.9% is held by the ten largest clones.

The clonotype originates from a man aged 60-69 years in good health and CMV-seropositive. The specimen was PBMCs. The rearranged segments are TRBV30 and TRBJ1-2; the junction holds 7 bases that match TRBD1. DNA sequence: TGTGCCTGGAACAAGGGGGCAGGCTATGGCTACACCTTC. Translated, this is CAWNKGAGYGYTF.